The rows below give T cell receptor beta chains drawn from one sample of a study of CD4 T cells in relation to SARS-CoV-2 and coronaviruses. Profiling relied on immunoSEQ multiplex PCR, and the TCRdb table lists in-frame clones only, not all of them. The profile shows just over 15,000 clones, roughly four fifths of them singletons. The antigens for these receptors are not known. The specimen was CD4+ T cells from PBMCs, cultured in vitro. The source of these receptors is a human donor in good health. Both conserved end residues are part of each CDR3. Clone size, where shown, is once, few, many, or a class for clones that have expanded.

NA	TRBV5-1	TRBJ2-2	CASSLVSGNTGELFF
few	TRBV12-3/TRBV12-4	TRBJ2-2	CASSPNLTGELFF
NA	TRBV20-1	TRBJ1-5	CSASRSGVNQPQHF
NA	TRBV18	TRBJ1-1	CASSEGQDTEAFF
NA	TRBV10-3	TRBJ1-4	CAISDGIAEKLFF
NA	TRBV28	TRBJ1-2	CASSRTGFDYGYTF
NA	TRBV19	TRBJ2-3	CASSIVRLWSDTQYF
NA	TRBV7-3	TRBJ2-1	CASRQSGSSYNEQFF
NA	TRBV5-4	TRBJ2-7	CASSPTGQGAREQYF
once	TRBV18	TRBJ2-7	CASSPRDRGSEQYF
NA	TRBV28	TRBJ1-5	CASSPILQGSHQPQHF
few	TRBV18	TRBJ1-1	CASSPRDRNTEAFF
NA	TRBV14	TRBJ2-3	CASSQLSSTSYTDTQYF
NA	TRBV7-2	TRBJ2-3	CASSFRLAGGADTQYF
NA	TRBV28	TRBJ1-1	CASRSTGGATEAFF
NA	TRBV7-9	TRBJ1-5	CASSLTRVNNQPQHF
NA	TRBV19	TRBJ2-5	CASSIGGSQETQYF
NA	TRBV19	TRBJ2-7	CASSIDHPGTGPYEQYF
NA	TRBV5-1	TRBJ2-3	CASSGSGIPDTQYF
NA	TRBV5-1	TRBJ2-3	CASSPDSTDTQYF
few	TRBV7-9	TRBJ1-1	CASSPRAGMDTEAFF
once	TRBV14	TRBJ2-6	CASSLEVSGANVLTF
NA	TRBV19	TRBJ1-6	CASSRGDSPLHF
NA	TRBV5-5	TRBJ1-2	CASSLGGQIIYGYTF
NA	TRBV4-1	TRBJ1-6	CASSQRQGVSSPLHF
NA	TRBV7-3	TRBJ2-5	CASSLRGDLGETQYF
NA	TRBV24-1	TRBJ2-5	CATSDPGTSGREEETQYF
NA	TRBV24-1	TRBJ1-2	CATSDGTGGGYGYTF
NA	TRBV19	TRBJ1-2	CASSTGEGRYGYTF
NA	TRBV2	TRBJ2-1	CASSVWIDEQFF
NA	TRBV5-5	TRBJ2-1	CASSLPGSYNEQFF
NA	TRBV6-5	TRBJ1-2	CASAVASDYGYTF
NA	TRBV25-1	TRBJ2-2	CASRTSPGELFF
few	TRBV5-1	TRBJ2-7	CASSHDSYEQYF
NA	TRBV2	TRBJ2-5	CASRGGTTETQYF
NA	TRBV6-5	TRBJ2-1	CASRGLGSGINEQFF
NA	TRBV2	TRBJ2-7	CASSEGSLSKLSYEQYF
NA	TRBV20-1	TRBJ2-1	CSASTSGRTFYEQFF
NA	TRBV11-3	TRBJ2-2	CASSSTQGPPNTGELFF
NA	TRBV4-1	TRBJ2-7	CASSPRQATEQYF
NA	TRBV19	TRBJ2-2	CASSHTGGGGGELFF
NA	TRBV30	TRBJ2-2	CAWQGDGELFF
NA	TRBV14	TRBJ2-3	CASSQVGFTDTQYF
NA	TRBV5-6	TRBJ2-2	CASSFRGVGTGELFF
NA	TRBV12-5	TRBJ2-7	CASGSRLAGVGHGEQYF
NA	TRBV11-2	TRBJ1-4	CASTRDREHEKLFF
NA	TRBV24-1	TRBJ2-1	CATSRLRYGSDEQFF
NA	TRBV7-3	TRBJ2-5	CASSQKRLGKQSGPDQETQYF
NA	TRBV21-1	TRBJ2-1	CASSRNLAGNEQFF
NA	TRBV5-5	TRBJ1-5	CASRGGARDQPQHF